This T cell receptor beta chain emerged from a study of molecular identifiers for immune sequencing clone quantification (dated by TCRdb to between 2018 and 2020). Background for the entire study: For a replicate experiment, RNA from about 20,000 or 100,000 naive CD8 T cells was divided into five aliquots, of which four were sequenced. The study was a methods study using CD8 T cells to benchmark molecular-identifier clustering-based TCR repertoire sequencing (MIDCIRS) and TCR RNA copy counting. Paper-wide results and their limitations: In CMV-specific effector cells, clones with more than 20 RNA copies contained over 97% of molecules, whereas in naive cells such clones contained under 1% of molecules. Spiked-in Jurkat TCR RNA equivalent to a single cell was reported to be detectable even among some 910,000 naive CD8 T cells. When barcode sub-clustering was not used, chimeric consensus sequences inflated TCR diversity, with chimeras reaching as high as 47%. The naive libraries included spiked-in Jurkat TCR RNA (around 9 copies' worth), and this RNA is not part of the donor repertoire. Highly expanded clone sizes could be underestimated if identical TCR molecules share a barcode. Modeling gave around 3.3 recovered TCR RNA copies per cell versus about 10 by digital PCR, implying approximately 32% capture efficiency.

Libraries of naive CD8 T cells were built from approximately 22,000 to 940,000 sorted cells, with 10%, 30% or 50% of the purified RNA used. On a BD FACSAria II, naive CD8 T cells were FACS-sorted as CD8+CD4-CCR7+CD45RA+ and collected into RLT Plus buffer. To test detection sensitivity, Jurkat RNA equal to approximately ten TCR copies was added to samples of about 17,000-1,100,000 naive CD8 T cells. Enrichment of CD8 T cells was performed with RosetteSep CD8+ T Cell Enrichment Cocktail and Ficoll-Paque, after which ACK red cell lysis was carried out. The library was generated by PCR. Sequencing used a NextSeq 500. Bulk TCR libraries were made following a previously described method, with the TCR primers given in Table S5. Purification of total RNA was performed with the Qiagen AllPrep DNA/RNA kit. Reads from multiple sequencing runs of the same library were pooled before analysis. As for how the authors treated the data: Reads were retained only if an exact TCR constant sequence was present, and the retained reads were trimmed to 150 nt and grouped according to their 12-nt molecular barcodes. Reads within each barcode group were sub-clustered using a 15% Levenshtein threshold, and quality-weighted consensus sequences were constructed for each RNA molecule. Non-functional sequences were excluded, and lower-count sequences lying one edit away from another sequence were also excluded. Barcode sub-clusters with fewer than 20% of the maximum read count were removed, based on fitting two negative binomial distributions. TCRdb's own reprocessing of the public reads used fastp at Q25 and MiXCR and kept productive beta chains. CDR3 protein sequences are deduplicated, and each keeps its most common genes and DNA. TCRdb's processing, not the authors', yielded these V and J calls. The sample data list hundreds of thousands of distinct CDR3 sequences, and approximately 24% of these were observed just once. The top ten constitute about 0.84% of the sample.

Notes on this clonotype: This receptor's antigen is unknown. A much larger clone differs from this one at a single base, so this may be a read error.

There are 15 amino acids in the CDR3, from cysteine to phenylalanine inclusive. Of the read, only the CDR3 DNA is kept; its 45 bases are in frame from base 1. This chain is built from TRBV12-3 or TRBV12-4 and TRBJ2-3; the D gene is tentatively TRBD1 or TRBD2, each matching 6 bases. This TCR was sampled from a human donor in good health. Some libraries in this study had Jurkat cell RNA spiked in. Specimen: naive CD8+ T cells from blood, with Jurkat cell RNA spiked in. What this sample's cell subset or site label stands for: FACS-sorted CD8+CD4-CCR7+CD45RA+ naive T cells. The CDR3 in this case is CASCLGGPGTDTQYF. The DNA sequence follows: TGTGCCAGCTGTTTAGGGGGGCCGGGCACAGATACGCAGTATTTT.